This TCR beta chain was documented in a study of blood T cell repertoires in COVID-19. On the study more broadly: Collection of acute and convalescent COVID-19 samples took place in the United States, Italy and Spain. PBMCs, B-cell-depleted T cells, or T cells provided the cDNA or gDNA that made up the material.

The protocol was immunoSEQ multiplex PCR, while the TCRdb copy is restricted to in-frame clones and leaves out a portion. The sample records about 75,000 clones, around 72% being singletons. Per the germline V gene, CDR1 is LGHNT and CDR2 is FRNRAP. V gave up 5 bases and J gave up 4 bases; unmatched junction bases: 6. CDR3 length: 15 residues. The rearrangement uses TRBV12-5 and TRBJ2-2; TRBD1 matches at 8 bases. This TCR was sampled from a human donor with acute or convalescent COVID-19. The donor label of this sample is uncertain. What was sequenced was peripheral blood. CDR3: CASGPDRAGTGELFF. The CDR3 bases are TGTGCTAGTGGTCCGGACAGGGCGGGCACCGGGGAGCTGTTTTTT.